This T cell receptor (beta chain) appears in the sequencing data of a study of blood T cell repertoires in COVID-19. About the study: Specimens from acute and convalescent COVID-19 originated in the United States, Italy and Spain. T cells, B-cell-depleted T cells, or PBMCs provided the cDNA or gDNA that served as material.

This clone showed up just once. Authors' processing steps: Reference gene primer amplification in the assay estimated nucleated cell counts. Profiling relied on immunoSEQ multiplex PCR, and the TCRdb table lists in-frame clones only, not all of them. V and J calls plus clone size are reproduced from that table; the DNA served to infer D and trimming. This sample has fewer than 120,000 clones, with around four fifths found just once. Germline values: CDR1 SGHRS, CDR2 YFSETQ. V lost 0 bases and J 5 bases, leaving 14 bases between the germline ends. The CDR3 sequence is 15 residues long. This chain links TRBV5-1 with TRBJ2-5; D possibly corresponds to TRBD1 (6 bases). Sequenced input: peripheral blood. This sequence was found in a woman aged 55-75 years with acute or convalescent COVID-19. The DNA for the CDR3 is TGCGCCAGCAGCTTGGCCAACAATCAGGGGGAGACCCAGTACTTC. It encodes CASSLANNQGETQYF.